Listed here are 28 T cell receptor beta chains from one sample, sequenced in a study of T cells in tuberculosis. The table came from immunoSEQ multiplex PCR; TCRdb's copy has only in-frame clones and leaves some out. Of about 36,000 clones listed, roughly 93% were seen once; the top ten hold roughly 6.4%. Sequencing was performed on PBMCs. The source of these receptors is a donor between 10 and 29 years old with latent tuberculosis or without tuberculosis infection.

The CDR3 is CASSEGLNRDQPQHF. The CDR3 region has the DNA TGTGCCAGCAGTGAAGGCTTAAACAGGGATCAGCCCCAGCATTTT. The V and J genes are TRBV6-1 and TRBJ1-5; possibly TRBD1 for D (6 bases). V was shortened by 1 base and J by 5 bases, with 12 bases between the two germline ends. The CDR3 contains 15 residues. CDR1 MNHNS and CDR2 SASEGT come from the germline V gene.

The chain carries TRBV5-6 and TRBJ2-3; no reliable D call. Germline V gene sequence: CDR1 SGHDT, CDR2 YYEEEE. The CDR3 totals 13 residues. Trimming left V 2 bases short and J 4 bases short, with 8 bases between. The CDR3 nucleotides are TGTGCCAGCAGCTTATCCTTTTCAGATACGCAGTATTTT. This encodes CASSLSFSDTQYF.

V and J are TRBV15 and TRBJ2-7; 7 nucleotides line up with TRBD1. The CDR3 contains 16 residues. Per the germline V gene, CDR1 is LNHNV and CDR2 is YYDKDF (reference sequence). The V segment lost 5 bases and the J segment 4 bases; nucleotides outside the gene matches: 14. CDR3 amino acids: CATSASRDREFYEQYF. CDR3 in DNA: TGTGCCACCAGCGCATCCCGGGACAGAGAGTTTTACGAGCAGTACTTC.

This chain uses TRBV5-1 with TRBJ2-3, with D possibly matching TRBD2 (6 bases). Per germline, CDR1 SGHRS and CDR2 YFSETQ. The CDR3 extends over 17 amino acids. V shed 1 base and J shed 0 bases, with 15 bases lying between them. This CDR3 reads CASSLSDGGMSTDTQYF. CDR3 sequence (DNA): TGCGCCAGCAGCTTGTCAGATGGGGGGATGAGCACAGATACGCAGTATTTT.

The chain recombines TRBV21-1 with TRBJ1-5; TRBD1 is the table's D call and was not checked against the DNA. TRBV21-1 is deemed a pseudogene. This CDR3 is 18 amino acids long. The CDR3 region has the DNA TGTGCCAGCTACCCCTGGGGCAGGCTCCAATATAGCAATCAGCCCCAGCATTTT. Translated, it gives CASYPWGRLQYSNQPQHF.

CDR3: CASSPVTGSEKLFF. The CDR3 DNA is TGTGCCAGCTCACCAGTGACAGGATCCGAAAAACTGTTTTTT. The chain has TRBV18 and TRBJ1-4; TRBD1 is a possible D gene (6 bases). The CDR3 totals 14 residues. The V gene's germline CDR1 is KGHSH and CDR2 LQKENI. Trimming pared 2 bases from V and 8 bases from J, leaving 12 bases between.

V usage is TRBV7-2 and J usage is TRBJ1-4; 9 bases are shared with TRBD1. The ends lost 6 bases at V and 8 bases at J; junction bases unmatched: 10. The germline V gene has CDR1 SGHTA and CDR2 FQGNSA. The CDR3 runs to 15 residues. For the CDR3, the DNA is TGTGCCAGCAGTTACGCCGGGACAGGGTACGAAAAACTGTTTTTT. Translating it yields CASSYAGTGYEKLFF.

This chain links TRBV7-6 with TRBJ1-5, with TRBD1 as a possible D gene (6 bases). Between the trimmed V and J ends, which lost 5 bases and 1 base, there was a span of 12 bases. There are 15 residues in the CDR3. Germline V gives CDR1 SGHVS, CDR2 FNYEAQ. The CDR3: CASSLSGQSNQPQHF. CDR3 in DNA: TGTGCCAGCAGCCTAAGCGGACAGAGCAATCAGCCCCAGCATTTT.

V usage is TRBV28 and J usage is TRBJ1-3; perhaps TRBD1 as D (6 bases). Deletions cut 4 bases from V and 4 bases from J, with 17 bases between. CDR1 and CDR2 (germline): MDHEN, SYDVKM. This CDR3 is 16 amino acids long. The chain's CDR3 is CASSSRGGAGGNTIYF. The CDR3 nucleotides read TGTGCCAGCAGTTCCCGCGGGGGGGCTGGAGGAAACACCATATATTTT.

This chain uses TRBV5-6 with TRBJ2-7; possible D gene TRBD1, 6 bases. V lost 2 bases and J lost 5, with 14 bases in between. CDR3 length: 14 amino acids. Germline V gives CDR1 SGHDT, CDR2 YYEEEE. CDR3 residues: CASSFTTGIHEQYF. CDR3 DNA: TGTGCCAGCAGCTTTACTACAGGGATCCACGAGCAGTACTTC.

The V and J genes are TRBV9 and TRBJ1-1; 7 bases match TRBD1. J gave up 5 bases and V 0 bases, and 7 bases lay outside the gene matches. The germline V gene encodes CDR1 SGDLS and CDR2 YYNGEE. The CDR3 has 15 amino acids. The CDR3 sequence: CASSVAAGGITEAFF. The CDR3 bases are TGTGCCAGCAGCGTAGCTGCAGGGGGTATAACTGAAGCTTTCTTT. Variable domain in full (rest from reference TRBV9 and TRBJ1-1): DSGVTQTPKHLITATGQRVTLRCSPRSGDLSVYWYQQSLDQGLQFLIQYYNGEERAKGNILERFSAQQFPDLHSELNLSSLELGDSALYFCASSVAAGGITEAFFGQGTRLTVV.

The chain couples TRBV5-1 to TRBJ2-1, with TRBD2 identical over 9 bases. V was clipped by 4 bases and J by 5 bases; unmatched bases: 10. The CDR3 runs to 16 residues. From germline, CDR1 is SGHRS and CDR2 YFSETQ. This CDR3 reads CASSQTAGGSNNEQFF. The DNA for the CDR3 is TGCGCCAGCAGCCAAACAGCGGGGGGCTCAAACAATGAGCAGTTCTTC.

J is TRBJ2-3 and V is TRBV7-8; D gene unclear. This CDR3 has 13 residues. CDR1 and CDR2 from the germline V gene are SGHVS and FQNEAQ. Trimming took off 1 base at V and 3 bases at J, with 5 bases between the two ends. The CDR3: CASSLGGTDTQYF. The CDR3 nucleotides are TGTGCCAGCAGCTTAGGCGGAACAGATACGCAGTATTTT.

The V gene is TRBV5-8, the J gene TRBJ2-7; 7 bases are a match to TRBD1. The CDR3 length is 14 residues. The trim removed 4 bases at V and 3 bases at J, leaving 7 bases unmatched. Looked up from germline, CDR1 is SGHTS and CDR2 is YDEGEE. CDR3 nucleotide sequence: TGTGCCAGCAGCCGAGACAGGGACCTCTACGAGCAGTACTTC. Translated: CASSRDRDLYEQYF.

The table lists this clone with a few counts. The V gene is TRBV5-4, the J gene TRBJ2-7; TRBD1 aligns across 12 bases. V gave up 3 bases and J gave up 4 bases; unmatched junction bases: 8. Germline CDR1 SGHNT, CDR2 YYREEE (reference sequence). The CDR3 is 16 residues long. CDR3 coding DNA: TGTGCCAGCAGCTCCCGGGACAGGGGGCAAAGGTACGAGCAGTACTTC. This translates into CASSSRDRGQRYEQYF.

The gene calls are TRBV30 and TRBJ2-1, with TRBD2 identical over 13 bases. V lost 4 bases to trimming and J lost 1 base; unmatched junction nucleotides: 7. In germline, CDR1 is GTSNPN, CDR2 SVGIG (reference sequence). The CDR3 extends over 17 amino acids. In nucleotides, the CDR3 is TGTGCCTGGAAACCGGGACTAGCGGGGTCTTCCTACAATGAGCAGTTCTTC. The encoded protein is CAWKPGLAGSSYNEQFF.

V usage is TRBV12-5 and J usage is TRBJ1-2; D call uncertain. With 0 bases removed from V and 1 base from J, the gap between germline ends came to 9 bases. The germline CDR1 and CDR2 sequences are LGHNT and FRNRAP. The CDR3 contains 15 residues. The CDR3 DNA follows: TGTGCTAGTGGTTTGGTACTTGGAGTTAACTATGGCTACACCTTC. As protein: CASGLVLGVNYGYTF.

The CDR3 nucleotides are TGTGCCAGCAGCTTAGGGAGTCGGGGGGCGAGGAACACTGAAGCTTTCTTT. Amino acid sequence: CASSLGSRGARNTEAFF. This sequence joins TRBV7-6 and TRBJ1-1, with a possible D match to TRBD1 (6 bases). The CDR3 is 17 amino acids. Germline values: CDR1 SGHVS, CDR2 FNYEAQ. Trimming took off 1 base at V and 1 base at J, with 16 bases between the two ends.

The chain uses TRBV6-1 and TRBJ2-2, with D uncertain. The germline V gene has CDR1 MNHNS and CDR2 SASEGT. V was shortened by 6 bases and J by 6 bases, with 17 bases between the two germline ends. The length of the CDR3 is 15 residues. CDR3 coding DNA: TGTGCCAGCAGGGCACTAACTTCGGGTGCCGGGGAGCTGTTTTTT. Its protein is CASRALTSGAGELFF.

The CDR3 DNA is TGTGCCAGCAGCCCCTGGGACAGGGGGCAATGGAAAGCTTTCTTT. Encoded protein: CASSPWDRGQWKAFF. This chain joins TRBV11-2 and TRBJ1-1, with TRBD1 matching 12 bases. Germline lookup yields CDR1 SGHAT and CDR2 FQNNGV. The CDR3 sequence is 15 residues long. V gave up 5 bases and J gave up 9 bases; unmatched junction bases: 10.

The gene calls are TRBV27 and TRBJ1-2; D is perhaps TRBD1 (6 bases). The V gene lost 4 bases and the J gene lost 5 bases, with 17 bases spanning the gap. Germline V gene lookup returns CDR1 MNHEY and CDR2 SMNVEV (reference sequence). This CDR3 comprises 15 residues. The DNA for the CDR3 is TGTGCCAGCAGTTCCCTCGGACAGAACTTATATGGCTACACCTTC. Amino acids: CASSSLGQNLYGYTF.

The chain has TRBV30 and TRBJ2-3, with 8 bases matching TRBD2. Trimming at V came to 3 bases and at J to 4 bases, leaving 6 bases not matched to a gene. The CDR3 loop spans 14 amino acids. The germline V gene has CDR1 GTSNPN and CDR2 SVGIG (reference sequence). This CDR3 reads CAWSHRGGSDTQYF. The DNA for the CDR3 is TGTGCCTGGAGCCATCGGGGGGGTTCAGATACGCAGTATTTT. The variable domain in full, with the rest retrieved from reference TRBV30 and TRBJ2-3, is SQTIHQWPATLVQPVGSPLSLECTVEGTSNPNLYWYRQAAGRGLQLLFYSVGIGQISSEVPQNLSASRPQDRQFILSSKKLLLSDSGFYLCAWSHRGGSDTQYFGPGTRLTVL.

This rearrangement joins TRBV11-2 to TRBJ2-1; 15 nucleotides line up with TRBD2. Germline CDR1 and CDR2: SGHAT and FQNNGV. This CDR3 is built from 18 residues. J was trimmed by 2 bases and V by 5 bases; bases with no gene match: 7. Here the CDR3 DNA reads TGTGCCAGCAGCAACCCGGGACTAGCGGGGGGACCCTACAATGAGCAGTTCTTC. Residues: CASSNPGLAGGPYNEQFF.

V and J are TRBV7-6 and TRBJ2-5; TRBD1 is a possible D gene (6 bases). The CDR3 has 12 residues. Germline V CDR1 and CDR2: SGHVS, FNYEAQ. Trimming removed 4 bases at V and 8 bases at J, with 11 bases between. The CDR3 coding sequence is TGTGCCAGCAGCTCAGGGGCACGAACCCAGTACTTC. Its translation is CASSSGARTQYF.

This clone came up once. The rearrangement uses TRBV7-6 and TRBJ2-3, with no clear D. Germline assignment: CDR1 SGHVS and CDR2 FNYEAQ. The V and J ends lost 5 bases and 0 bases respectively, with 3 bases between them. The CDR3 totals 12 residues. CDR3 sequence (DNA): TGTGCCAGCAGCCCAAGCACAGATACGCAGTATTTT. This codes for CASSPSTDTQYF.

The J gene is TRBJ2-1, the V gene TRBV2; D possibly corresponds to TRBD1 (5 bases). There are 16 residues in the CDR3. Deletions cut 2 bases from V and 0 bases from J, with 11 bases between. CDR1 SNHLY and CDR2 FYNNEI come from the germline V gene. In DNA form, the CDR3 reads TGTGCCAGCAGTGAACTGACAGATTTCTCCTACAATGAGCAGTTCTTC. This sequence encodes CASSELTDFSYNEQFF.

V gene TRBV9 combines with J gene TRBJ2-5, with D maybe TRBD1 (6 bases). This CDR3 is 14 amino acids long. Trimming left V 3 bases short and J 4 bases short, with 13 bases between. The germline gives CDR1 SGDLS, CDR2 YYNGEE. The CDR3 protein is CASSAGVGGETQYF. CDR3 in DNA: TGTGCCAGCAGCGCAGGGGTAGGAGGAGAGACCCAGTACTTC.

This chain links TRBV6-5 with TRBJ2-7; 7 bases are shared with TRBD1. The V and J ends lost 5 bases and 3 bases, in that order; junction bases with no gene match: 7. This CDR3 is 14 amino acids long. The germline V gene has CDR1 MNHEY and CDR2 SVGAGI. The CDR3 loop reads CASSPGTVIYEQYF. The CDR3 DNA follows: TGTGCCAGCAGTCCCGGGACAGTGATCTACGAGCAGTACTTC.